This TCR beta chain was sequenced for a study of blood T cell repertoires in COVID-19. Across the whole study: The United States, Italy and Spain were the sources of the acute and convalescent COVID-19 samples. T cells, B-cell-depleted T cells, or PBMCs provided the cDNA or gDNA that served as material.

As handled by the study authors: Reference gene primer amplification in the assay estimated nucleated cell counts. Produced via immunoSEQ multiplex PCR; TCRdb's table is partial and in-frame only. V, J and clone size were drawn from that table, and D and trimming were deduced from the DNA. In the table there are some 45,000 clones, 90% to 95% of which are singletons. The CDR3 is 13 amino acids. Germline CDR1 LNHNV, CDR2 YYDKDF (reference sequence). The J segment lost 2 bases and the V segment lost 8 bases, leaving 4 bases of the junction unmatched. The Seattle patients, enrolled during active infection, were followed longitudinally.

The TCR originated in a man aged 55 to 70 with COVID-19, enrolled during active disease. This chain joins TRBV15 and TRBJ2-5; the match to TRBD2 covers 8 bases. Material: peripheral blood. In nucleotides, the CDR3 is TGTGCCACCGCGGGGGGAATTCAAGAGACCCAGTACTTC. Translating gives CATAGGIQETQYF.